This T cell receptor (beta chain) was sequenced during a study of cytomegalovirus exposure and HLA in healthy donors. Study-wide results and caveats: A later analysis showed TCR association rates differing by HLA locus, peaking at DRB1 and lowest at HLA-C. Cytomegalovirus status was reportedly diagnosed by the classifier with high specificity and sensitivity. Versus the approximately 720-donor mean, an Asian-associated ancestry cluster reportedly showed fewer N-insertions in a later analysis.

CDR1 SGHVS and CDR2 FQNEAQ come from the germline V gene. The CDR3 has 16 amino acids. V was clipped by 5 bases and J by 0 bases, with 17 bases between them. Remarks on this clone: Its antigen is currently unknown.

The study ran its PCR with 60 Vbeta and 13 Jbeta primers. The table came from immunoSEQ multiplex PCR; TCRdb's copy has only in-frame clones and leaves some out. Here the sample spans 200,000 to 250,000 clones, more than 75% being singletons. Nominal health characterized the donors when sampled, though unrecorded immune exposures were likely. Source material: PBMCs. V and J are TRBV7-8 and TRBJ2-7; possibly TRBD2 for D (6 bases). This receptor was taken from a human donor in good health. The CDR3 here is CASSVNPSESSYEQYF. The DNA of the CDR3 is TGTGCCAGCAGCGTTAACCCTAGCGAGAGCTCCTACGAGCAGTACTTC.